The present T cell receptor (beta chain) was sequenced within a study of T cell responses to AZD1222 COVID-19 vaccine (dated by TCRdb to 2020 to 2023). Regarding the research as a whole: AZD1222 recipients given second doses at about 4 weeks or at about 12 weeks were pooled, since spike-specific TCR depth and breadth were not found to differ between the two schedules. Enrollment into the trials was organized by age into subgroups of 18-55, 56-69 and 70-plus years, and those subgroups contained around 150, 28 and 57 TCR-sequenced participants, respectively. TCR sequencing covered some 240 trial participants: about 210 given two doses of AZD1222 and approximately 26 given two doses of MenACWY control vaccine.

According to the germline V gene, CDR1 reads SGHRS and CDR2 reads YFSETQ. V and J are truncated by 6 bases and 0 bases respectively, leaving an intervening sequence of 11 bases. From the cysteine through the phenylalanine, the CDR3 covers 14 amino acids. This entry keeps only the CDR3 DNA: 42 bases, framed from base 1. The time point label of this sample denotes: baseline before first vaccination. The vaccinee samples were drawn from two UK trials, COV001 and COV002, one of which was a single-blind randomized controlled phase 2/3 trial testing AZD1222 (ChAdOx1 nCoV-19) in healthy adults. Trial participant PBMC samples were collected at day 0 and day 28 after the second dose for TCRbeta chain sequencing. The CDR3 regions of human TCRbeta chains were analyzed by immunosequencing. The original pipeline was this. TCRs in the repertoires were compared against a reference library of SARS-CoV-2-specific TCRs that had been generated with the MIRA antigen-specificity platform. Breadth meant the fraction of unique TCRs that were SARS-CoV-2-associated, whereas depth meant the fraction of total T cells that were SARS-CoV-2-associated. Each spike-specific TCR was assigned to its reactive spike region and to a CD4 or CD8 class using the MIRA data. Log10-transformed breadth and depth values were compared by one-way ANOVA with Sidak's multiple comparisons tests. In TCRdb, the immuneACCESS table is reduced to in-frame sequences with V and J assigned. These tables do not hold every clone; where another copy was compared, an unresolved V gene accounts for under half, and the others remain unexplained. V and J calls plus clone size are reproduced from that table; the DNA served to infer D and trimming. In this sample the table shows 75,000 to 90,000 clones, approximately 85% of which occur a single time. Clones ranked in the top ten supply 8.7% of the sample.

General conclusions and limits of the study: Because no day 14 peak-response samples were available, repertoires were characterized only after the peak T cell response. Participants were mostly white British, with more females than males. The authors suggested clonal diversity may have been underestimated. Nearly half of unique spike-specific TCRs reportedly recognized epitopes outside regions mutated in the B.1.351 and B.1.1.7 variants. Conclusions about previously exposed vaccinees are limited, since just five or six AZD1222 recipients were seropositive for SARS-CoV-2 at baseline. After two AZD1222 doses, spike-specific TCR breadth and depth were significantly higher than at day 0 and than in MenACWY recipients. The vaccine-associated CD4 TCRs covered the entire spike protein, and the dominant responses fell in regions 160-218 and 743-854. The 56-69-year group was small, and its depth increase did not reach significance, likely because of low power.

As to this clone: Which antigen it targets is not known. Base quality data are lacking; no much larger clone is found one base away.

The sample in question was peripheral blood, obtained on day 0 of AZD1222 vaccination. The V and J segments used are TRBV5-1 and TRBJ2-3, with no confident D gene call. The clonotype originates from an adult in good health. The nucleotides read TGCGCCAGCAACGCGGTAACTAGCACAGATACGCAGTATTTT. This gives the protein CASNAVTSTDTQYF.